This T cell receptor (beta chain) emerged from a study of T cell responses to AZD1222 COVID-19 vaccine. General observations from the study: Unmutated regions of variants are reportedly targeted by nearly half of spike-specific TCRs. Every sample of the repertoires postdated the peak T cell response. Dominant CD4 TCR responses targeted spike regions 160-218 and 743-854. The study found Spike-specific TCR breadth and depth rose after two AZD1222 doses.

Germline CDR1 and CDR2: MDHEN and SYDVKM. This CDR3 comprises 15 residues. Trimming removed 4 bases at V and 4 bases at J, with 13 bases between. Concerning this clone itself: What it binds is unknown.

Using immunoSEQ multiplex PCR, the repertoire was profiled, and TCRdb retains in-frame clones only, with some absent. This table holds 140,000 or so clones, 88% found once. This chain links TRBV28 with TRBJ1-4, with a tentative D call TRBD1 (5 bases). Here the sequenced sample was peripheral blood, taken 28 days after the second AZD1222 dose. This clonotype was sampled from an adult who received the AZD1222 COVID-19 vaccine. CDR3 sequence: CASSSQTVLNEKLFF. As DNA, the CDR3 is TGTGCCAGCAGTTCACAGACAGTTCTTAATGAAAAACTGTTTTTT.